This TCR beta chain was identified in a study of T cells in Graves' hyperthyroidism and ophthalmopathy. The length of the CDR3 is 17 residues. With 10 bases clipped from V and 6 bases from J, the junction kept 21 bases outside the gene matches. Germline CDR1 LNHDA, CDR2 SQIVND (reference sequence). Using RNA transcripts as the source, TCR beta CDR3 regions were amplified. The study used the HTBI primer set for a first-round RT-PCR of the TCR CDR3. MiXCR was run by TCRdb on the multiplex PCR reads, yielding one entry per CDR3 protein. The data show hundreds of thousands of distinct CDR3 sequences, about 14% seen once. Ophthalmopathy cases met thresholds of Clinical Activity Score at least 3, NOSPECS grade at least 4 and duration under 3 months.

This sequence joins TRBV19 and TRBJ1-1, with TRBD1 matching 9 bases. Sequencing input: blood. This receptor was identified in a woman between 50 and 59 years old with Graves' ophthalmopathy. The CDR3, as DNA: TGTGCCACTATCCCACCGCCGGGACAGGGTATTGTGGCTGAAGCTTTCTTT. Its translation is CATIPPPGQGIVAEAFF.